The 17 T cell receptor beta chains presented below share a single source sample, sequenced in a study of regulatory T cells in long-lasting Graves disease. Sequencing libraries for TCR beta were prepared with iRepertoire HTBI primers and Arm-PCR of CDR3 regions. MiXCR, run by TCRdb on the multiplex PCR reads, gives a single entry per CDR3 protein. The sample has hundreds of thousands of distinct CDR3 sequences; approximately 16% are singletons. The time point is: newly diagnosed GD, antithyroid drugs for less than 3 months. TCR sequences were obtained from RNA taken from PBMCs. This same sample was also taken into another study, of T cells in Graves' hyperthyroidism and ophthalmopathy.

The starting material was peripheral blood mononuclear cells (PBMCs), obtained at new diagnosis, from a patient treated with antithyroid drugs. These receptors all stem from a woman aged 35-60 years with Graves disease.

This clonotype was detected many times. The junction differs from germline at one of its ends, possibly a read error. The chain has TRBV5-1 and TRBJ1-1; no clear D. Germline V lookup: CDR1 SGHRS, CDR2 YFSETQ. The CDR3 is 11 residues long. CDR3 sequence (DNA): TGCGCCAGCGGGTATGGCACTGAAACTTTCTTT. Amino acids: CASGYGTETFF.

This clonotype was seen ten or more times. In DNA form, the CDR3 reads TGTGCCAGCAGTTTTAGGACAGCGTGGGAGCAGTACTTC. As protein: CASSFRTAWEQYF. The V gene is TRBV12-3 or TRBV12-4, the J gene TRBJ2-7; D possibly corresponds to TRBD1 (6 bases). V was shortened by 3 bases and J by 7 bases, with 13 bases between the two germline ends. The CDR3 has 13 residues.

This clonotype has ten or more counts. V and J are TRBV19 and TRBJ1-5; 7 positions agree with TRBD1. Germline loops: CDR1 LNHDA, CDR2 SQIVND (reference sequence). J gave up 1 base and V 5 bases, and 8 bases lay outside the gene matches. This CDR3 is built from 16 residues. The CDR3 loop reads CASSFQGDPSNQPQHF. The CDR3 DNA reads TGTGCCAGTAGTTTCCAGGGGGACCCAAGCAATCAGCCCCAGCATTTT.

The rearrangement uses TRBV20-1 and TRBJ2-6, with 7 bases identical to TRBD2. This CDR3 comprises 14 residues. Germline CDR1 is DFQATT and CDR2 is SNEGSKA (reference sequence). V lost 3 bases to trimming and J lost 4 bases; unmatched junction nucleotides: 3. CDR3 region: CSASGGSGANVLTF. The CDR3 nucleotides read TGCAGTGCTAGCGGGGGGTCCGGGGCCAACGTCCTGACTTTC.

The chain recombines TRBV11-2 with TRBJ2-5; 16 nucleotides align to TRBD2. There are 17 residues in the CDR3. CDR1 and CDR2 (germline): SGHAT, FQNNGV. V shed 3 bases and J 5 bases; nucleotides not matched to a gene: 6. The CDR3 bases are TGTGCCAGCAGCTTGGGACTAGCGGGGGGGGTCAGGGAGACCCAGTACTTC. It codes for CASSLGLAGGVRETQYF.

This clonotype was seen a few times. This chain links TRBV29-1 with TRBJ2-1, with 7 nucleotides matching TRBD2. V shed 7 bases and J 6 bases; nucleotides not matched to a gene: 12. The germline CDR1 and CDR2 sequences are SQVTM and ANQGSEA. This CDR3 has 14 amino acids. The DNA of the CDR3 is TGCAGCGCTCCGCGCTGGGGGGGGTTCAATGAGCAGTTCTTC. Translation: CSAPRWGGFNEQFF.

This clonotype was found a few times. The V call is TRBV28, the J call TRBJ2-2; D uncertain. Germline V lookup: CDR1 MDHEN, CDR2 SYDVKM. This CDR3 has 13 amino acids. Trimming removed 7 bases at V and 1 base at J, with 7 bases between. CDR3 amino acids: CASTRRNTGELFF. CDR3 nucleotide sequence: TGTGCCAGCACGAGGAGGAACACCGGGGAGCTGTTTTTT.

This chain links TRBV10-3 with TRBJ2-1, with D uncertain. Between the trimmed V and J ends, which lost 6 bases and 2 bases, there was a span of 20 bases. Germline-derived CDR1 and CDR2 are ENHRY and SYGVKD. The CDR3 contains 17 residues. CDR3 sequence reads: CAISSDPYLLTYNEQFF. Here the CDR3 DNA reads TGTGCCATCAGCTCAGATCCGTACTTACTCACCTACAATGAGCAGTTCTTC.

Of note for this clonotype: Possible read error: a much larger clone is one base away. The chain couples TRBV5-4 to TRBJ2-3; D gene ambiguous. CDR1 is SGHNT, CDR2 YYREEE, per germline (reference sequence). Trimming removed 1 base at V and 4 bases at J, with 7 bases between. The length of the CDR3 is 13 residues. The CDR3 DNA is TGTGCCAGCAGCTTGAGATACGCAGATACGCAGTATTTT. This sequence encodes CASSLRYADTQYF.

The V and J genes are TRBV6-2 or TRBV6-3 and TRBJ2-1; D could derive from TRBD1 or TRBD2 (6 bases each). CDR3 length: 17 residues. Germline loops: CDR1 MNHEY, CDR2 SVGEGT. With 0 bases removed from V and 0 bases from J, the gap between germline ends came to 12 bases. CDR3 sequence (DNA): TGTGCCAGCAGTTACTCCGGGGGCCTTAGCTCCTACAATGAGCAGTTCTTC. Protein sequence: CASSYSGGLSSYNEQFF.

Written as DNA, the CDR3 is TGCAGTGCTAGTGACACGCGTCGTTCGTTCCTCGAGCAGTACTTC. Its translation is CSASDTRRSFLEQYF. The chain has TRBV20-1 and TRBJ2-7; D gene uncertain. The CDR3 spans 15 residues. CDR1 DFQATT and CDR2 SNEGSKA come from the germline V gene (reference sequence). V was shortened by 3 bases and J by 6 bases, with 21 bases between the two germline ends.

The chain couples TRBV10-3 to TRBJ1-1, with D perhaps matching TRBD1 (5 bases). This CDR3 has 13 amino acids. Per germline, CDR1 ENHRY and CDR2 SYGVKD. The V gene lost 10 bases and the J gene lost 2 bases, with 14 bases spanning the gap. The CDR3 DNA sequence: TGTGCCACGGCGGGAGGGGTCAACACTGAAGCTTTCTTT. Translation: CATAGGVNTEAFF.

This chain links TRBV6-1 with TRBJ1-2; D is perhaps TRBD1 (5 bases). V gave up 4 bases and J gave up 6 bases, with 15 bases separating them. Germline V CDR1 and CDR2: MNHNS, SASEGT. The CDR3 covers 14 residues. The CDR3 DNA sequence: TGTGCCAGCAGTGGGATAGAGACAGCCCATGGCTACACCTTC. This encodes CASSGIETAHGYTF.

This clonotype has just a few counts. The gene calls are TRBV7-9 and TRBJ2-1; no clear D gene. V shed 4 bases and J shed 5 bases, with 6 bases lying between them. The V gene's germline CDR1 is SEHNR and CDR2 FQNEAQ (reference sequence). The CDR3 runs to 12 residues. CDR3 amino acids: CASSSLNNEQFF. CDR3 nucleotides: TGTGCCAGCAGCTCGTTAAACAATGAGCAGTTCTTC.

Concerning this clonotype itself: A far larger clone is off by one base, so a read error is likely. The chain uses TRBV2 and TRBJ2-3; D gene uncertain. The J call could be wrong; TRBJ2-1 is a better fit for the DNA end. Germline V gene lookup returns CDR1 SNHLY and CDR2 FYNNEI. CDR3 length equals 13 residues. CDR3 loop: CANSRRISDEQFF. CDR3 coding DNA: TGTGCCAACAGCCGACGGATTTCGGATGAGCAGTTCTTC.

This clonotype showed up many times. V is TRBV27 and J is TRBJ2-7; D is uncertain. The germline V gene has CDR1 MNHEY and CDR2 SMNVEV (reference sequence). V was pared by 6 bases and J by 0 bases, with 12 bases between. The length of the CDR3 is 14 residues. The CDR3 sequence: CASSQDGDSYEQYF. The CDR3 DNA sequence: TGTGCCAGCAGCCAGGACGGTGACTCCTACGAGCAGTACTTC.

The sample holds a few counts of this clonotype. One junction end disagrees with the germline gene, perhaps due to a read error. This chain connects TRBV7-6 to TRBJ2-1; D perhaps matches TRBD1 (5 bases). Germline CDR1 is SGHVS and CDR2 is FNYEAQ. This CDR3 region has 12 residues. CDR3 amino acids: CASSLGGNEQLF. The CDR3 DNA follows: TGTGCCAGCAGCTTAGGGGGCAATGAGCAGCTCTTC.